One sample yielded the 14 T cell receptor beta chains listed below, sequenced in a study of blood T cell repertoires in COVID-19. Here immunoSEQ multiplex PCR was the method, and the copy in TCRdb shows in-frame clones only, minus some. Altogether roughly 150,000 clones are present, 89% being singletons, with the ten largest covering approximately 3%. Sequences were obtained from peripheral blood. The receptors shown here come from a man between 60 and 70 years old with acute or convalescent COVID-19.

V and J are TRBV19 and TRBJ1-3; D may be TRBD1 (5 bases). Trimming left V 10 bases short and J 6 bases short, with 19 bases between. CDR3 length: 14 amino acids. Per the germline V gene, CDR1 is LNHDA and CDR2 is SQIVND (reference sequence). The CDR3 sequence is CATSPGGRANTIYF. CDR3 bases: TGTGCCACCTCCCCGGGAGGCAGGGCAAACACCATATATTTT.

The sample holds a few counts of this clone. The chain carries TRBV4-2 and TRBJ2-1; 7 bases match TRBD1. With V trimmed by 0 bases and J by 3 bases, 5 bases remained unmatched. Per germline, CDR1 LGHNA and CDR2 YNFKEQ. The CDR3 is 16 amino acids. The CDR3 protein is CASSQDWDSDYNEQFF. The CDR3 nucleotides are TGTGCCAGCAGCCAAGATTGGGACAGCGACTACAATGAGCAGTTCTTC.

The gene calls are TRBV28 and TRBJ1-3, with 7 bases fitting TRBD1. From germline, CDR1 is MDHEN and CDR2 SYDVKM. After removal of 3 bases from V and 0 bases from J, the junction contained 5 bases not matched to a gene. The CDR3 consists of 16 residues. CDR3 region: CASSLTGPRSGNTIYF. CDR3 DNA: TGTGCCAGCAGTTTGACAGGGCCTCGCTCTGGAAACACCATATATTTT.

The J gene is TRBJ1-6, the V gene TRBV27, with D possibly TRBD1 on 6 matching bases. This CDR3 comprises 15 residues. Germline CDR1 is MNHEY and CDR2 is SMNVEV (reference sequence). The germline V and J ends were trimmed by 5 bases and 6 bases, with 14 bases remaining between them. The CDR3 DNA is TGTGCCAGCAGTCCCAGGGGAGGGGTTAATTCACCCCTCCACTTT. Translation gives CASSPRGGVNSPLHF.

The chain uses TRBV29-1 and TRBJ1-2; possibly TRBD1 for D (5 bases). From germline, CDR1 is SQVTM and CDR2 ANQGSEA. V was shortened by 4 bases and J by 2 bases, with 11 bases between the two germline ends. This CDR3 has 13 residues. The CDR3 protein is CSVGIQANYGYTF. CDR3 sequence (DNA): TGCAGCGTTGGCATACAGGCAAACTATGGCTACACCTTC.

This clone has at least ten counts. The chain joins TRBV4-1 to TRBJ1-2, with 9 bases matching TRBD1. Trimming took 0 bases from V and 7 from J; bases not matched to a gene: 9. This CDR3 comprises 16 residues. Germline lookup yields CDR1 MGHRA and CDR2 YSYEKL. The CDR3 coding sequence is TGCGCCAGCAGCCAAGATGTGGACAGGGGTAGGAGTGGCTACACCTTC. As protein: CASSQDVDRGRSGYTF.

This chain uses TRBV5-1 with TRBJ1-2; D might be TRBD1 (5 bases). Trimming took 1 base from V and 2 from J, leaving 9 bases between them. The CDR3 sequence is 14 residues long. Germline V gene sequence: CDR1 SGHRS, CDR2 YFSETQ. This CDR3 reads CASSLWGQNYGYTF. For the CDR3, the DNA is TGCGCCAGCAGCTTGTGGGGCCAGAACTATGGCTACACCTTC.

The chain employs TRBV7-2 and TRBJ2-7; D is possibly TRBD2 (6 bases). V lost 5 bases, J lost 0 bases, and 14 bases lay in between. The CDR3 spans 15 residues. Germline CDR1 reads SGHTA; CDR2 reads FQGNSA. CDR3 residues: CASSPHGGPSYEQYF. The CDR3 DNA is TGTGCCAGCAGCCCACACGGGGGTCCCTCCTACGAGCAGTACTTC.

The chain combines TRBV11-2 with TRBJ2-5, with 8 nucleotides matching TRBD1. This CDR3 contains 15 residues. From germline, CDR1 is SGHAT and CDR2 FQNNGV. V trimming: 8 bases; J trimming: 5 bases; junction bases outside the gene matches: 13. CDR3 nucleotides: TGTGCCAGCGTAACCGGGACAGGAGGCTTCGAGACCCAGTACTTC. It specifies CASVTGTGGFETQYF.

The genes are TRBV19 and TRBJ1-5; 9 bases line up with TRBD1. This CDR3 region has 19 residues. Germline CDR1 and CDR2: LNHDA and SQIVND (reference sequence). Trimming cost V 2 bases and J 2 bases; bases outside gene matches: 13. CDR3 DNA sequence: TGTGCCAGTAGTATACCTCCTCGGAGGACAGGGGCGCGCAATCAGCCCCAGCATTTT. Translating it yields CASSIPPRRTGARNQPQHF.

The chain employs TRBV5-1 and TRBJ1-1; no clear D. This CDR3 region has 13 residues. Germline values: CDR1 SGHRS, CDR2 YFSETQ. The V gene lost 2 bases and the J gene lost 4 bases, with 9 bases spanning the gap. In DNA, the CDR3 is TGCGCCAGCAGCTTCCGTGAGGGCACTGAAGCTTTCTTT. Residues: CASSFREGTEAFF.

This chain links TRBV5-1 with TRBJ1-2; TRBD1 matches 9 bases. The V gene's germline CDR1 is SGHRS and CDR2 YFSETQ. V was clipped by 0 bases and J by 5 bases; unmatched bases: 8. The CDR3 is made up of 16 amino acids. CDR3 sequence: CASSLGRTGESYGYTF. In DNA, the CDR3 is TGCGCCAGCAGCTTGGGTCGGACAGGGGAGAGTTATGGCTACACCTTC.

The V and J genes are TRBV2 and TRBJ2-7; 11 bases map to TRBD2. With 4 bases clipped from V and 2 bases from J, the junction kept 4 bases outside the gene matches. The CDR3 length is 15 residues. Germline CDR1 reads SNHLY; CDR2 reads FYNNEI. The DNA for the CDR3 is TGTGCCAGCAGTGTAGAACTAGCGGGGGCCTACGAGCAGTACTTC. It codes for CASSVELAGAYEQYF.

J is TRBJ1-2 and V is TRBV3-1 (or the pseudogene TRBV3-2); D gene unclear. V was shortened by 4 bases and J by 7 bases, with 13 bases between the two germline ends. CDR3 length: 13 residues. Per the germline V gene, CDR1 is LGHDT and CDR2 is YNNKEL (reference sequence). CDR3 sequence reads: CASSLSAGSGYTF. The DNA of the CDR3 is TGTGCCAGCAGCCTCTCAGCGGGTAGTGGCTACACCTTC.